Listed below are T cell receptor beta chains from one sample, sequenced in a study of blood T cells in healthy people across ages. TCRdb reprocessed the 5' RACE reads with MiXCR, giving one entry per CDR3 protein. The table has more than 800,000 distinct CDR3 sequences, 25% to 35% seen once. The specimen was blood. The source is a woman at least 80 years old in good health. CDR3s include the opening cysteine and the closing phenylalanine or tryptophan. The D gene is left open where the match is weak. The size entry is marked missing in some rows and otherwise reads once, few, many or a size class.

-	TRBJ1-2	few	TRBV11-2	TGTGCCATAAGTGGCTACACCTTC	CAISGYTF
-	TRBJ2-7	-	TRBV5-1	TGCGCCAGCAGCACCTACAGGGCGGGGGACGAGCAGTACTTC	CASSTYRAGDEQYF
TRBD1	TRBJ1-2	many	TRBV7-2	TGTGCCAGCAGCTTAGTAGGTGCGGGACAGAGCTATGGCTACACCTTC	CASSLVGAGQSYGYTF
-	TRBJ1-1	-	TRBV6-1	TGTGCCTGCAGTGCACGACGGGAGGGCGACTACACTGAAGCTTTCTTT	CACSARREGDYTEAFF
-	TRBJ1-2	-	TRBV15	TGTGCCACCAGCAGAGATCAAGGTCTGGGGGGCGCGAATGGCTACACCTTC	CATSRDQGLGGANGYTF
-	TRBJ1-5	few	TRBV2	TGTGCCAGCAGTGGTATCAATAGCAATCAGCCCCAGCATTTT	CASSGINSNQPQHF
TRBD1	TRBJ2-1	-	TRBV5-4	TGTGCCAGCAGCCCTACGACAGGGTCCTACAATGAGCAGTTCTTC	CASSPTTGSYNEQFF
TRBD2	TRBJ2-1	-	TRBV12-3/TRBV12-4	TGTGCCAGCAGTTTAGCGCTCGGACTAGCGGGAAACAATGAGCAGTTCTTC	CASSLALGLAGNNEQFF
TRBD1	TRBJ1-6	few	TRBV19	TGTGCCAGTCATGACAGGGGTAGTTCACCCCTCCACTTT	CASHDRGSSPLHF
-	TRBJ2-1	many	TRBV29-1	TGCAGCGTTGTGATTAGTAGGCACAATGAGCAGTTCTTC	CSVVISRHNEQFF
-	TRBJ1-6	many	TRBV5-1	TGCGCCAGCAGCACAGTCCCTGGTGGGAATTCACCCCTCCACTTT	CASSTVPGGNSPLHF
-	TRBJ1-2	-	TRBV6-5	TGTGCCAGCAGGTACTCCGGGTTCTATGGCTACACCTTC	CASRYSGFYGYTF
TRBD2	TRBJ2-5	few	TRBV5-6	TGTGCCAGCAGCAAAGAGCGGGGGGGCTTAGAGACCCAGTACTTC	CASSKERGGLETQYF
TRBD1	TRBJ2-3	-	TRBV12-3/TRBV12-4	TGTGCCAGCAGTAGCGGACAGGTCCCGCGGTATTTT	CASSSGQVPRYF
TRBD1	TRBJ2-3	many	TRBV4-3	TGCGCCAGCAGCCGGGGACAGATAAGCACAGATACGCAGTATTTT	CASSRGQISTDTQYF
TRBD2	TRBJ2-1	many	TRBV12-3/TRBV12-4	TGTGCCAGCAGAAAACTAGCGGGGACCTACAATGAGCAGTTCTTC	CASRKLAGTYNEQFF
TRBD2	TRBJ2-1	-	TRBV7-6	TGTGCCGGCAGCTTTGCTAGCGGGCCTTACAATGAGCAGTTCTTC	CAGSFASGPYNEQFF
TRBD1	TRBJ2-3	many	TRBV7-2	TGTGCCAGCAGACAGGGGTACTTCACAGATACGCAGTATTTT	CASRQGYFTDTQYF
TRBD2	TRBJ2-5	many	TRBV7-9	TGTGCCAGCAGTCCCCTAACGGGGGGACCTGGGGACCAGTACTTC	CASSPLTGGPGDQYF
-	TRBJ1-2	-	TRBV5-6	TGTGCCAGCAGCTTGGGATCACCGACCGGGGGGTATGGCTACACCTTC	CASSLGSPTGGYGYTF
-	TRBJ2-6	few	TRBV7-9	TGTGCCAGCAGCCAAGGGGGGTACCGGGCAGGGGCCAACGTCCTGACTTTC	CASSQGGYRAGANVLTF
-	TRBJ2-3	many	TRBV12-3/TRBV12-4	TGTGCCAGCAGTTTAGGGACAGCCATCAGGGGTACGCAGTATTTT	CASSLGTAIRGTQYF
TRBD2	TRBJ2-1	many	TRBV6-5	TGTGCCAGCAGGCGACTAGCGGAGAACAATGAGCAGTTCTTC	CASRRLAENNEQFF
TRBD2	TRBJ2-5	-	TRBV5-1	TGCGCCGGCAGCCGGACTAGCGAAGAGACCCAGTACTTC	CAGSRTSEETQYF
-	TRBJ2-1	few	TRBV6-5	TGTGCCAGCAGCTCTTGGGGAACGGATGAGCAGTTCTTC	CASSSWGTDEQFF
-	TRBJ2-5	many	TRBV29-1	TGCAGCGTCTACCTGACTACAGGCGAGACCCAGTACTTC	CSVYLTTGETQYF
-	TRBJ2-3	few	TRBV12-3/TRBV12-4	TGTGCAGATAGCCTAGGAGTGAGAGCAGATGCGCAGTATTTT	CADSLGVRADAQYF
-	TRBJ2-7	many	TRBV28	TGTGCCAGCAGTTTAGTTACAGTCGGGTTTAGCTACGAGCAGTACTTC	CASSLVTVGFSYEQYF